This T cell receptor beta chain was profiled in a study of cytomegalovirus exposure and HLA in healthy donors (dated by TCRdb to 2017 to 2019). Turning to the overall study: An earlier analysis of some 500 of the donors reported 250 to 300 Gb of sequence data and approximately 110 million unique TCR beta sequences from approximately 180 million T cells. Approximately 300 gigabases of sequencing data and approximately 92 million unique TCR sequences made up an early release that covered 500 to 700 HLA-typed donors. Among the roughly 400 genotyped donors, approximately 76% belonged to the genetic ancestry cluster associated with self-reported Caucasian donors. The aim of the study was to test whether cataloging public T cell receptors could identify signatures of past pathogen exposure. The T cell repertoires of some 670 subjects were profiled by immunosequencing and related to cytomegalovirus serostatus. A separate validation cohort of 100 to 150 different subjects was used in addition to the 666-subject first cohort. To predict cytomegalovirus infection status, the study combined high-throughput TCR immunosequencing, statistical association of individual TCRs with disease status, and machine learning. A later analysis re-examined previously published TCR beta repertoires from about 670 donors and added high-resolution HLA genotyping to investigate patterns of TCR occurrence. The later analysis used no new phenotypic data to find candidate immune exposures, relying instead on TCR beta sequences and their occurrence across donors. In an earlier analysis of 500 to 650 of the donors, high-throughput TCR beta sequencing was used to judge whether each TCR beta V gene segment behaved as functional or pseudogenic. Donor age, sex, ethnicity and CMV serostatus were collected together with the repertoire data. Genome-wide SNP genotypes for about three fifths of the 666 donors were used in a later genetic analysis, which treated that subset as a discovery cohort. Every discovery cohort repertoire had been produced on one sequencing platform. Class I and class II HLA loci were covered by the typing at four-digit resolution. The number of typed donors differed by locus: about 620-640 for A, B, C, DRB1 and DQB1; approximately 520 for DQA1; about 600 for DPA1; and about 450 for DPB1. Four or five DR-DQ haplotypes were handled as single units for association and clustering because linkage in the cohort was strong. Among about 410 genotyped donors of the cohort, an average of around 220,000 unique TCR beta nucleotide sequences was sequenced per donor, of which roughly 17% were non-productive. The research as a whole found: A later analysis associated 16,951 TCR beta sequences with specific HLA alleles at a false discovery rate of 0.05. Strong co-occurrence of HLA alleles, especially DR and DQ, made assigning TCR associations to individual alleles difficult. Because counts were too low, more than 15 rarely observed V segments, including chromosome 9 orphons, were left out of the earlier analysis of some 600 of the donors. According to a later genetic analysis, donors in an Asian-associated ancestry cluster had fewer N-insertions in productive TCRs than the approximately 670-donor mean. Most TCR sequences were seen in very few donors, while some public TCRs were found in many individuals. In a later analysis, the rate of TCR association differed among HLA loci, with DRB1 alleles having the most associated TCRs and HLA-C alleles having the fewest. A further reported finding was that TCR beta sequences accurately predicted the HLA-A and HLA-B alleles for most subjects in the first cohort. A group of highly shared sequence variants was considered likely to be a technical artifact of the sequencing pipeline. The 87-base-pair reads could not distinguish some IMGT-functional V segments, including TRBV6-2 and TRBV6-3, so those segments were excluded. The study gave a list of 150 to 200 TCR beta chains associated with cytomegalovirus. Only TCR beta chains were sequenced in this cohort, and the absence of alpha or paired-chain data limited detectable features. For the cohort, immune exposure information was limited to CMV serostatus. The classifier was reported to diagnose cytomegalovirus status with high specificity and sensitivity in both the original cohort and the validation cohort. Broadly in line with IMGT annotations, most TCR beta V segments showed up in productive rearrangements about 87% or about 30% of the time in an earlier analysis of 587 of the donors. Compared with equally common non-associated chains, HLA-associated TCR beta chains in a later analysis were more clonally expanded and had lower generation probabilities. Linkage disequilibrium might explain the correlated functional status among segregating V segments, but an unknown experimental factor could not be excluded. A later genetic analysis associated a missense DCLRE1C variant with V-gene and J-gene trimming of TCR beta chains, and an independent cohort replicated the association. Because HLA typing was missing for some donors at each locus, association tests included only the typed subset. The authors suggested that the approach could potentially be generalized to other disease states and immunological phenotypes. The presence/absence analyses assumed that sequencing depth was roughly uniform across donors, and that assumption may not be true. Most CMV-associated TCR beta chains appeared to be HLA-restricted in a later analysis, and the HLA associations seemed to be driven largely by CMV exposure. In vitro tests confirmed that a few of the cytomegalovirus-associated TCR beta chains recognize cytomegalovirus antigens. A later analysis reported that several top co-occurrence clusters appeared linked to parvovirus B19, influenza, CMV and Epstein-Barr virus.

CDR1 SGHRS and CDR2 YFSETQ are derived from the germline V gene. Ends trimmed: V by 4 bases, J by 4 bases; bases unmatched to a gene: 13. CDR3 length: 16 amino acids, cysteine to phenylalanine. Here the CDR3 DNA is all that survives: 48 bases in frame from base 1. Notes on this clone: What antigen it recognizes has not been identified.

The cohort comprised some 730 healthy bone marrow donors. All cohort members were sampled while nominally healthy, although unrecorded immune exposures were likely present. The donor was CMV seronegative and was included in the group of about 350 seronegative cohort members. A peripheral blood sample was provided by each donor, and peripheral blood mononuclear cells were used for TCR beta sequencing. The Qiagen DNeasy Blood Extraction Kit was used to extract genomic DNA from the blood cell samples. Library prep was done by the immunoSEQ multiplex PCR assay. The multiplex PCR relied on a mix of 60 forward primers for TCR Vbeta segments and 13 reverse primers for TCR Jbeta segments. Amplification of the CDR3 region of rearranged TCR beta genes was performed with a multiplex PCR assay on genomic DNA. The Illumina HiSeq System was used to sequence the amplified TCR beta libraries as 87-base-pair reads. Processing in the source paper ran as follows. In a later analysis, roughly 80 million unique TCR beta chains were counted across the 690 or so repertoires, and roughly 11 million of these chains were shared by at least two donors. A nearest-neighbor algorithm error-corrected the raw reads and collapsed the reads into unique sequences, merging closely related sequences to remove PCR and sequencing errors. Alignment of CDR3 sequences to IMGT reference sequences was used to assign V, D and J gene segments. Each retained sequence needed at least a six-nucleotide match to both a V gene segment and a J gene segment. A rearrangement was called productive if the CDR3 had no stop codons and remained in frame with V and J, and every other rearrangement was called non-productive. Following IMGT convention, CDR3 was defined as the stretch from the second conserved V-encoded cysteine to the conserved J-encoded phenylalanine. The earlier analysis of around 640 of the donors excluded sequences that lacked an unambiguous match to a single V gene segment. In an earlier analysis of some 590 of the donors, V segments were called functional above 56.7% productive rearrangements and were called segregating when the between-donor standard deviation exceeded 5%. A statistical classification framework was developed to diagnose cytomegalovirus status using the catalog of TCR beta chain sequences. In a later analysis, TCR nucleotide sequences were compared against IMGT/GENE-DB human TR gene sequences so that V and J genes could be assigned. The TCRdist pipeline was used in a later analysis to assign CDR3 sequences and most-parsimonious VDJ recombination scenarios. A later analysis defined each TCR beta chain by its CDR3 amino acid sequence plus V-gene family, and excluded reads lacking a unique V-gene family. As a way to deal with suspected cross-contamination and a sequencing artifact, a later analysis dropped over 550 nucleotide sequences that were highly shared and had low generation probability. In a later analysis, a clonal expansion index was calculated for each public chain from normalized within-repertoire ranks of inferred template counts. A later analysis computed generation probabilities with a VDJ recombination model fitted to out-of-frame rearrangements, and checked the results against IGoR. In a later analysis, TCR-TCR, TCR-HLA and TCR-CMV co-occurrence was scored with hypergeometric tests, and a repertoire-size bias correction was applied to TCR pairs. To estimate false discovery rates, a later analysis permuted the HLA or CMV assignments 20 times. In a later analysis, co-occurring TCRs were grouped using DBSCAN, with TCRdist sequence similarity added in when clustering inside HLA-allele-positive subsets. Repertoires with fewer than 30,000 or more than 120,000 public chains were left out of co-occurrence clustering, as were a handful of repertoires with anomalous nucleotide sharing. This immuneACCESS table, as held by TCRdb, lists in-frame sequences with V and J called but not all clones. Of the missing ones, under half trace to an unresolved V gene in checked studies; the others have no known cause. The V and J calls and the clone size are those of that table, but D and trimming were determined from the DNA. The sample table on file contains 130,000 to 150,000 clones. The ten largest account for 1.5% to 2% of the sample.

The clonotype was recovered from a woman aged 50 to 60 in good health and CMV-seronegative. The specimen was PBMCs. Rearrangement joined TRBV5-1 to TRBJ1-1; 7 of the junction bases match TRBD1. The CDR3 protein sequence reads: CASSHTGTATGTEAFF. The nucleotide sequence is given as TGCGCCAGCAGCCACACCGGGACAGCGACGGGCACTGAAGCTTTCTTT.